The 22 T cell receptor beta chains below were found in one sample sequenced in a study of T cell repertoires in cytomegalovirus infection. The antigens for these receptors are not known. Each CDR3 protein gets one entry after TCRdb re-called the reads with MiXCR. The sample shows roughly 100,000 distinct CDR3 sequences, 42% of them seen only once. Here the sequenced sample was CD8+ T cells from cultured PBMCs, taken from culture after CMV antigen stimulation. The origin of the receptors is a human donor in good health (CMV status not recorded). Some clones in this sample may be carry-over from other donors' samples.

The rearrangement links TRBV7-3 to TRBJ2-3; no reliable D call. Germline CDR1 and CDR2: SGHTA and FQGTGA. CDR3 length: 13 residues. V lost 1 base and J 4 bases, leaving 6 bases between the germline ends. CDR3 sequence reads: CASSLKNADTQYF. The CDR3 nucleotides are TGTGCCAGCAGCTTAAAGAACGCAGATACGCAGTATTTT.

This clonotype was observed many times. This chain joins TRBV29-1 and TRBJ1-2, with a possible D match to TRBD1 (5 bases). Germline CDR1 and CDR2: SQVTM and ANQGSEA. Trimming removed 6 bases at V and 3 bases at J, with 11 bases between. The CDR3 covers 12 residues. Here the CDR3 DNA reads TGCAGCGTCGGGACTTTCGACTATGGCTACACCTTC. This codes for CSVGTFDYGYTF.

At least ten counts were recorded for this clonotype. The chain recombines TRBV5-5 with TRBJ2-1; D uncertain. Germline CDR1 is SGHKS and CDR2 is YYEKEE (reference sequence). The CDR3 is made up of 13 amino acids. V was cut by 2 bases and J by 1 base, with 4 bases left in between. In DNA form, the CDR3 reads TGTGCCAGCAGCTTCGAGTCCTACAATGAGCAGTTCTTC. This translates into CASSFESYNEQFF.

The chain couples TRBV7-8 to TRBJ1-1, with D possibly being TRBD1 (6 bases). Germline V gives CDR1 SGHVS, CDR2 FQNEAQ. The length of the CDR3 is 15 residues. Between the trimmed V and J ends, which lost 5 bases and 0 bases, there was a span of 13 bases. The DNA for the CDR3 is TGTGCCAGCAGCGACAGAACAGGGATGAACACTGAAGCTTTCTTT. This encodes CASSDRTGMNTEAFF.

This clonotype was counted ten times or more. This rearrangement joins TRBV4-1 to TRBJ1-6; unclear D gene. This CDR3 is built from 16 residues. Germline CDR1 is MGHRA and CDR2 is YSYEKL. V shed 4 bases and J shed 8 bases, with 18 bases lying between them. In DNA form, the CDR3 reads TGCGCCAGCAGCCCACTCTTTTCCGGCGGGGATTCACCCCTCCACTTT. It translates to CASSPLFSGGDSPLHF.

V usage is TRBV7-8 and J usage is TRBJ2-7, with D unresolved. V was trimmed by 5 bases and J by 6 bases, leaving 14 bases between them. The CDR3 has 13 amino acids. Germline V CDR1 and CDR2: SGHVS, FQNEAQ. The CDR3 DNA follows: TGTGCCAGCAGCCCCGGGCCGGCCTCCGAGCAGTACTTC. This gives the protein CASSPGPASEQYF.

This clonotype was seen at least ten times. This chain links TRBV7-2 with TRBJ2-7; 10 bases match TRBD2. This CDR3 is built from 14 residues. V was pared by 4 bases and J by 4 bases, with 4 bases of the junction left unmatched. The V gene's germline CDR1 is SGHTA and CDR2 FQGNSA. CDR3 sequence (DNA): TGTGCCAGCAGCTCGCTAGCGGGGGTATACGAGCAGTACTTC. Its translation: CASSSLAGVYEQYF.

Here the CDR3 reads CSARGQGAYSNQPQHF. The DNA of the CDR3 is TGCAGTGCTAGGGGACAGGGGGCCTATAGCAATCAGCCCCAGCATTTT. The chain couples TRBV20-1 to TRBJ1-5; TRBD1 agrees at 12 bases. From germline, CDR1 is DFQATT and CDR2 SNEGSKA (reference sequence). The CDR3 covers 16 residues. V gave up 3 bases and J gave up 0 bases; unmatched junction bases: 3.

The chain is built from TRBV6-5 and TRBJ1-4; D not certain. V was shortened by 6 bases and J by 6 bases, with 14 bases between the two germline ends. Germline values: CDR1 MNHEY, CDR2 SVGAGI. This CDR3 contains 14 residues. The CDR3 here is CASRQNQRDEKLFF. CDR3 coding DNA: TGTGCCAGCAGGCAGAACCAACGGGATGAAAAACTGTTTTTT.

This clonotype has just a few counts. In nucleotides, the CDR3 is TGTGCCACCAAGACAGTCCGTGGGGGAAACACCATATATTTT. Its protein is CATKTVRGGNTIYF. V and J are TRBV27 and TRBJ1-3; the D gene is possibly TRBD1 (5 bases). The CDR3 length is 14 residues. In germline, CDR1 is MNHEY, CDR2 SMNVEV (reference sequence). The V and J ends lost 10 bases and 4 bases respectively, with 17 bases between them.

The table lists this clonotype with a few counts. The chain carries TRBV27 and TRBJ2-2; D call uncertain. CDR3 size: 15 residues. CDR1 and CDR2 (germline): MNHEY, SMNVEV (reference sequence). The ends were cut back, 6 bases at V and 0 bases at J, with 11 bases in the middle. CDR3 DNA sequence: TGTGCCAGCAGCCTATTAACGGCGAACACCGGGGAGCTGTTTTTT. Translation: CASSLLTANTGELFF.

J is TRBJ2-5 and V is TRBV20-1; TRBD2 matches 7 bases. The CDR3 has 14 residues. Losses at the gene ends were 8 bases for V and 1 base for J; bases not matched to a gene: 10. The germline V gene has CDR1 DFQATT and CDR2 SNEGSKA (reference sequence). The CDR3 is CSTIAGGFQETQYF. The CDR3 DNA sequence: TGCAGTACTATAGCCGGGGGGTTCCAAGAGACCCAGTACTTC.

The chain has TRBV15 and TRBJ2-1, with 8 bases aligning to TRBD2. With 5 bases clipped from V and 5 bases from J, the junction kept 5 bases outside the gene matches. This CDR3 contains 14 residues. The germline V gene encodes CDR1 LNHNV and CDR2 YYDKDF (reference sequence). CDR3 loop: CATSPAGEHNEQFF. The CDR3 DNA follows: TGTGCCACCAGCCCAGCGGGGGAACACAATGAGCAGTTCTTC.

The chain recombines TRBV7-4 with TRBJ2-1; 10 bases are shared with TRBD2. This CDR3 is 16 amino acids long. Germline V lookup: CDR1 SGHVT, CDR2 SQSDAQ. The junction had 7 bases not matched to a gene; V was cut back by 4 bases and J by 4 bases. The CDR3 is CASSSTGTSEYNEQFF. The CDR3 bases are TGTGCCAGCAGCTCCACCGGGACTAGCGAATACAATGAGCAGTTCTTC.

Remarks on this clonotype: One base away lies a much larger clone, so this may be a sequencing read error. CDR3 sequence (DNA): TGTGCCAGCAGTGACACAGGGTTCAATTCACTCCTCCACTTT. Amino acids: CASSDTGFNSLLHF. The genes are TRBV6-8 and TRBJ1-6, with D possibly being TRBD1 (6 bases). The CDR3 totals 14 residues. Per germline, CDR1 MNHGY and CDR2 SAAAGT.

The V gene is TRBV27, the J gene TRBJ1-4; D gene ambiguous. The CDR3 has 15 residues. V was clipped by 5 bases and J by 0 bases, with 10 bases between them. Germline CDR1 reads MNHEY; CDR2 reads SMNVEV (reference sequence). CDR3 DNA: TGTGCCAGCAGTCCTTACATGACAACTAATGAAAAACTGTTTTTT. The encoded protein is CASSPYMTTNEKLFF.

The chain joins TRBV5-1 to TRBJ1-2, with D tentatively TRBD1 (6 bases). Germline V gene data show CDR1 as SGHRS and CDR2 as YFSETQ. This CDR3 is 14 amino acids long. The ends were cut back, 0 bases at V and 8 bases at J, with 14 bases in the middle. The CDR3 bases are TGCGCCAGCAGCTTGGAGGGGGGAGTAGAGGGCTACACCTTC. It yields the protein CASSLEGGVEGYTF.

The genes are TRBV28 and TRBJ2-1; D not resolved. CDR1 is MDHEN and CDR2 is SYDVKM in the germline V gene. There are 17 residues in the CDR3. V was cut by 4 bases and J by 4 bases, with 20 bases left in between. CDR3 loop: CASSSPTTPWPYNEQFF. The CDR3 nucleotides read TGTGCCAGCAGTTCACCGACGACCCCTTGGCCTTACAATGAGCAGTTCTTC. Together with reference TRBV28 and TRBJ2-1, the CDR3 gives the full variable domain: DVKVTQSSRYLVKRTGEKVFLECVQDMDHENMFWYRQDPGLGLRLIYFSYDVKMKEKGDIPEGYSVSREKKERFSLILESASTNQTSMYLCASSSPTTPWPYNEQFFGPGTRLTVL.

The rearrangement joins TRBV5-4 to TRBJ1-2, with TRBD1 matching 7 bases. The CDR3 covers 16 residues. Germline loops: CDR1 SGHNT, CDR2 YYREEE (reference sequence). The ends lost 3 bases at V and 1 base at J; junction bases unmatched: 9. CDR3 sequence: CASSWGRGQLNYGYTF. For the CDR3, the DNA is TGTGCCAGCAGCTGGGGAAGGGGACAGCTTAACTATGGCTACACCTTC. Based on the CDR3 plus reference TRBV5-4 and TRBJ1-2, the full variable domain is ETGVTQSPTHLIKTRGQQVTLRCSSQSGHNTVSWYQQALGQGPQFIFQYYREEENGRGNFPPRFSGLQFPNYSSELNVNALELDDSALYLCASSWGRGQLNYGYTFGSGTRLTVV.

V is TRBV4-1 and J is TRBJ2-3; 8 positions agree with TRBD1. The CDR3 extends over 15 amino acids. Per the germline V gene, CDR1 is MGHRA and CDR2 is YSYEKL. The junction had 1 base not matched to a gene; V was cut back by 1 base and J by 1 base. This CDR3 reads CASSQVTGGTDTQYF. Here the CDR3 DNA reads TGCGCCAGCAGCCAAGTGACAGGGGGCACAGATACGCAGTATTTT.

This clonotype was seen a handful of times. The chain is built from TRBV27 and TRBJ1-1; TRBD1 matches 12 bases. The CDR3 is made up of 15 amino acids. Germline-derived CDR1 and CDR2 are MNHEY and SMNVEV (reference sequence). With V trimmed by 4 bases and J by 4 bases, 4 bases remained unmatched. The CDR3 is CASSSLGQGATEAFF. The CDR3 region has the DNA TGTGCCAGCAGTTCATTGGGACAGGGGGCCACTGAAGCTTTCTTT.

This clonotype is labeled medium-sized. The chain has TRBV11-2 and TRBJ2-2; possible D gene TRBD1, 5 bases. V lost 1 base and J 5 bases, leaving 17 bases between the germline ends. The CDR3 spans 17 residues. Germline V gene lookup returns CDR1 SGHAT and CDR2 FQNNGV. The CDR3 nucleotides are TGTGCCAGCAGCTTAGGGGCAGGGCGAGGAAAAACCGGGGAGCTGTTTTTT. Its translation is CASSLGAGRGKTGELFF.